The present T cell receptor (beta chain) was sequenced within a study of blood T cells in healthy people across ages (dated by TCRdb to between 2014 and 2016). With regard to the full study: In model experiments, template switching captured roughly one uniquely barcoded TCR beta cDNA molecule for every two T cells. To avoid experimental bias, donors of different ages were randomly spread across the sequencing lanes. Two additional independent replicas of 1 million unique cDNA reads from the same blood draw were analyzed for two donors (one aged 18 to 30 and one aged 80 or older). Using deep sequencing normalized with unique cDNA molecular identifiers, the study measured how TCR beta repertoire diversity changes with age. The donors were split into four age groups: young (average 16 years), middle-aged (about 40), aged (about 56) and long-lived (roughly 86).

Points the paper makes about the study in general: Observed TCR beta diversity per million T cells fell roughly linearly with age, and a significant reduction was already apparent by age roughly 40. Bulk unsorted PBMC profiling prevented conclusive comparison of naive and antigen-experienced compartments. Because the CMV infection status of the donors was unknown, age-related changes in expanded clonotypes may potentially have been confounded. Total diversity estimates from one million sequenced T cells were considered lower bounds and underestimates. The percentage of naive T cells measured by flow cytometry correlated strongly with observed TCR beta diversity. The long-lived group showed more naive CD4+ T cells, fewer expanded clones and increased TCR diversity than the aged group, suggesting age selection.

Library method: 5' RACE. Data came from an Illumina HiSeq 2500. A second PCR of about 7 to 12 cycles was performed with a sample-barcoded 5' primer and a J-beta primer mix. Each TCR beta cDNA molecule received a unique molecular identifier from a template-switch 5' adaptor carrying 12 random nucleotides. Each sample yielded at least 3 million CDR3-containing paired-end reads. First-strand cDNA synthesis was performed from all RNA using the Mint cDNA synthesis kit, with priming by a TRBC-specific oligonucleotide. All cDNA was treated with uracil-DNA glycosylase and then went through a first 18-cycle PCR with the universal primers M1SS and BC2_uni_R. Concerning the study's data processing: Normalization of each sample was performed by random selection of 1 million high-quality reads, each carrying a distinct molecular identifier. Instead of being binned into consensus sequences, reads that shared molecular identifiers were thrown out. MiTCR, run with a Q25 quality threshold and the strictest error-elimination algorithm, handled CDR3 identification, clonotype clustering and error correction. A nonparametric unseen species model using Euler transformation provided a lower-bound estimate of total TCR beta diversity. In TCRdb, the public reads were trimmed at Q25 with fastp and aligned with MiXCR, with productive beta chains retained. Every distinct CDR3 protein forms one entry, paired with its most common genes and DNA. The V and J calls and clone size come from TCRdb's table, not from the authors' own analysis. This sample is represented by around 970,000 distinct CDR3 sequences; roughly 51% of them were singletons. 20% to 25% of the sample is taken by the ten largest.

Spanning cysteine to phenylalanine, the CDR3 consists of 14 amino acids. The only DNA kept is the CDR3, 42 bases in frame from the first base. CDR1 SEHNR and CDR2 FQNEAQ are derived from the germline V gene (reference sequence). This clonotype was observed many times. Its antigen is not yet known. The junction differs from germline at one of its ends, possibly a read error. The donors were about 40 Caucasian individuals from Russia, aged roughly 6 to 100 years, who were systemically healthy. Each donor gave 8 to 10 milliliters of peripheral blood, collected into EDTA-treated Vacutainer tubes. Ficoll-Paque density-gradient centrifugation was used to isolate PBMCs, with at least 7 million obtained per sample. Trizol reagent was used to extract total RNA from the PBMCs, yielding at least 6 micrograms per sample. For every donor, flow cytometry on a PBMC aliquot measured the percentage of naive CD45RAhigh/CD27high T cells.

The origin of this receptor is a woman aged 55-70 years in good health. Sequencing was carried out using blood. In this chain, TRBV7-9 is recombined with TRBJ2-3; TRBD2 lines up with 7 middle nucleotides. Here the CDR3 is given as CASSLQGGTDTQYF. The DNA sequence follows: TGCGCCAGCAGCCTTCAGGGAGGGACAGATACGCAGTATTTT.